A selection of T cell receptor beta chains follows, all from one sample in a study of beta chain features in type 1 diabetes. This table comes from immunoSEQ multiplex PCR, and its TCRdb copy is limited to in-frame clones, with some not included. The sample comprises about 240,000 clones, around 26% of which are singletons, and approximately 4% rests with the top ten. The sample comprised central memory CD4+ T cells from blood. Every receptor here comes from a man aged 30 to 45 in good health. Both conserved end residues are part of each CDR3. Fields, in order: CDR3 protein, D gene, V gene. The D gene is left open where the match is weak.

CASSSPGPPYEQYF - TRBV5-4
CAISGSAVVIHEQYF - TRBV10-3
CASSSVTGARETQYF TRBD1 TRBV7-2
CASSLSGRQDEQYF TRBD2 TRBV7-9
CASSLSGYGYTF - TRBV5-4
CASSQDAGAVQFF - TRBV14
CASSLAGTSADEQFF TRBD2 TRBV7-9
CAWSPTLGNQPQHF - TRBV30
CASSLIGSSGTLQETQYF TRBD2 TRBV11-2
CASSEVDRRWAQHF - TRBV6-1
CASMKAGNSYNEQFF - TRBV4-1
CASSPPGYGYTF - TRBV7-9
CASSHGQGNTGELFF TRBD1 TRBV5-4
CASSKGLAGGTDTQYF TRBD2 TRBV5-1